This T cell receptor (beta chain) was sequenced during a study of Graves' ophthalmopathy and Graves' hyperthyroidism. For the study at large: Peripheral blood samples were taken at initial diagnosis, before any treatment. Broader study findings: Blood also contained most of the expanded thyroid clonotypes above 0.001 frequency.

Scientists amplified the TCR beta CDR3 regions from RNA transcripts. Investigators did first-round RT-PCR with HTBI primers, then second-round multiplex PCR. TCRdb ran MiXCR on the multiplex PCR reads and lists one entry per CDR3 protein. The sample holds under 800,000 distinct CDR3 sequences, about a fifth seen once. As diagnostic evidence, clinical symptoms, serum thyroxine, TRAb, thyroid ultrasound and orbital computed tomography were relied upon. CDR3 length: 16 residues. Trimming removed 1 base at V and 0 bases at J, with 15 bases between. Per germline, CDR1 SQVTM and CDR2 ANQGSEA. This clonotype was observed at least ten times. No antigen is known for it.

V is TRBV29-1 and J is TRBJ1-2; D gene uncertain. The specimen was peripheral blood. This receptor was identified in a woman aged 18-30 years with stable Graves' hyperthyroidism. Some clones in this sample may be carry-over from other donors' samples. This CDR3 is CSVEGQAAWANYGYTF. CDR3 bases: TGCAGCGTTGAAGGGCAGGCGGCGTGGGCTAACTATGGCTACACCTTC.